This note documents a single T cell receptor beta chain sequence. This clonotype has a handful of counts. No cognate antigen has been identified for it. No base quality information exists; no much larger clone differs at one position. The germline V gene sets CDR1 to MGHDK and CDR2 to SYGVNS. The CDR3 contains 11 residues, cysteine and phenylalanine counted. Only the CDR3 DNA is retained, 33 bases long and in frame from the first base. The data belong to a study of blood T cells in healthy people across ages (dated by TCRdb to the mid-2010s). For the study in its entirety: In model experiments, roughly one uniquely barcoded TCR beta cDNA molecule per two T cells was captured by template switching. The donors were split into four age groups: young (average 16 years), middle-aged (roughly 40), aged (62) and long-lived (approximately 89). To avoid experimental bias, donors of different ages were spread randomly across the sequencing lanes. The study measured age-related changes in TCR beta repertoire diversity using deep sequencing normalized with unique cDNA molecular identifiers. Using the same blood draw, the study looked at two additional independent replicas of 1 million unique cDNA reads for two donors, one aged 18 to 30 and the other aged 80 or older. Findings and caveats that apply to the study as a whole: Bulk unsorted PBMC profiling prevented conclusive comparison of naive and antigen-experienced compartments. As age increased, observed TCR beta diversity per million T cells dropped in a roughly linear way, and a significant reduction was already evident by age about 40. There was a strong correlation between observed TCR beta diversity and the percentage of naive T cells measured by flow cytometry. Donor CMV infection status was unknown, potentially confounding age-related changes in expanded clonotypes. Estimates of total diversity from one million sequenced T cells were regarded as lower bounds and underestimates. Compared with the aged group, more naive CD4+ T cells, fewer expanded clones and increased TCR diversity were shown by the long-lived group, suggesting age selection.

The library was prepared using 5' RACE. Sequencing took place on an Illumina HiSeq 2500. A second PCR of about 6 to 11 cycles was run with a J-beta primer mix and a sample-barcoded 5' primer. A template-switch 5' adaptor carrying 12 random nucleotides introduced a unique molecular identifier onto each TCR beta cDNA molecule. Each sample yielded at least 3 million CDR3-containing paired-end reads. All of the RNA was converted into first-strand cDNA using the Mint cDNA synthesis kit, with a TRBC-specific oligonucleotide serving as the primer. Following uracil-DNA glycosylase treatment, a first 18-cycle PCR with universal primers M1SS and BC2_uni_R was performed on all cDNA. As for how the authors treated the data: For normalization, 1 million high-quality reads were randomly selected from each sample, with every read carrying a distinct molecular identifier. Instead of being binned into consensus sequences, reads that shared molecular identifiers were thrown out. MiTCR, with a Q25 quality threshold and the strictest error-elimination algorithm, was used for CDR3 identification, clonotype clustering and error correction. A nonparametric unseen species model with Euler transformation was used to estimate a lower bound on total TCR beta diversity. TCRdb took the public reads, trimmed them with fastp at Q25, ran MiXCR for clone calling and kept in-frame beta chains. Rows merge per CDR3 protein into single entries with the most common DNA and genes. TCRdb, not the authors, supplied the V and J calls. Recorded for this sample are about 680,000 distinct CDR3 sequences; approximately 49% of them occurred a single time. Under 35% of the sample is taken by the ten largest.

Systemically healthy Caucasian individuals from Russia, some 38 in total and aged about 6 to 95 years, were included as donors. Ten milliliters of peripheral blood were collected from each donor into EDTA-treated Vacutainer tubes. Ficoll-Paque density-gradient centrifugation was used to isolate PBMCs, with at least 7 million obtained per sample. Trizol reagent was used to extract total RNA from PBMCs, with at least 6 micrograms per sample. For every donor, an aliquot of PBMCs went through flow cytometry to measure the percentages of naive CD45RAhigh/CD27high T cells. The sample was blood. The source of this sequence is a woman in her sixties in good health. The chain is made from TRBV25-1 and TRBJ2-3, with 8 bases matching TRBD1. The CDR3 region has the sequence CAGQGTDTQYF. The sequenced DNA is TGTGCGGGACAGGGCACAGATACGCAGTATTTT. Extended through the reference TRBV25-1 and TRBJ2-3 proteins, this CDR3 yields the full variable domain: EADIYQTPRYLVIGTGKKITLECSQTMGHDKMYWYQQDPGMELHLIHYSYGVNSTEKGDLSSESTVSRIRTEHFPLTLESARPSHTSQYLCAGQGTDTQYFGPGTRLTVL.